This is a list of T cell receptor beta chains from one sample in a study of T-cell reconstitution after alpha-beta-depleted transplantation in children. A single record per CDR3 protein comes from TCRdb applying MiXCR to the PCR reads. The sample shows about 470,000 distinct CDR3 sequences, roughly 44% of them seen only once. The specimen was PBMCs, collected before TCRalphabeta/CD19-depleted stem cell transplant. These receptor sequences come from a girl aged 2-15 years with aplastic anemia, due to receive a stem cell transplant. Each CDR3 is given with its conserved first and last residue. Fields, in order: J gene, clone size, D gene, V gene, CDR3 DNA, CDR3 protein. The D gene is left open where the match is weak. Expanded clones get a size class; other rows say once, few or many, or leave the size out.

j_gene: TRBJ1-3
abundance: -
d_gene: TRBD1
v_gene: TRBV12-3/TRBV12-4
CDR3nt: TGTGCCAGCAGTTTTCGTCCAGGGGGATTTGGAAACACCATATATTTT
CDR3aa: CASSFRPGGFGNTIYF

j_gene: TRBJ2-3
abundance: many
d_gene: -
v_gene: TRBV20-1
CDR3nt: TGCAGTGCTCTTGGGGGAGTAACGCAGTATTTT
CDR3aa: CSALGGVTQYF

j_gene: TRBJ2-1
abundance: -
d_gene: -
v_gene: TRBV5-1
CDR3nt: TGCGCCAGCAGGCCGTCGTCACAGGGCTTCTCCTACAATGAGCAGTTCTTC
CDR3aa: CASRPSSQGFSYNEQFF

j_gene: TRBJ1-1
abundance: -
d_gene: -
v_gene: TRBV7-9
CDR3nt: TGTGCCAGCAGCTTAACAGGGACCATGAACACTGAAGCTTTCTTT
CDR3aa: CASSLTGTMNTEAFF

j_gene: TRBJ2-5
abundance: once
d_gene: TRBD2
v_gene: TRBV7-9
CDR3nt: TGTGCCAGCAGCTTAGCGCCCGCTAGCGGGAGGGAGACCCAGTACTTC
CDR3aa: CASSLAPASGRETQYF

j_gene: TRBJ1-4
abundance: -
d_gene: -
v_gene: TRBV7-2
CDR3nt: TGTGCCAGCAGCTTAGCCCGACAGGCCAATGAAAAACTGTTTTTT
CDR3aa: CASSLARQANEKLFF

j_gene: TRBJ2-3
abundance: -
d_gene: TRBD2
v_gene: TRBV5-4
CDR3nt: TGTGCCAGCAGCGGCGGGGAGGGGAGAGATACGCAGTATTTT
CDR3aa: CASSGGEGRDTQYF

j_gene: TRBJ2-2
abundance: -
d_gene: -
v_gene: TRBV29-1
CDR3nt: TGCAGCGTACTAGCGAACACCGGGGAGCTGTTTTTT
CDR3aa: CSVLANTGELFF

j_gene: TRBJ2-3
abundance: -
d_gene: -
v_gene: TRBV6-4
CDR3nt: TGTGCCAGCAGTGAAGGGCCCAGAAGCACAGATACGCAGTATTTT
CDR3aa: CASSEGPRSTDTQYF

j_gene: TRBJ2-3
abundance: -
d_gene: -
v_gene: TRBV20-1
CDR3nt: TGCAGCGCTAGCCTGGCAGGCGATACGCAGTATTTT
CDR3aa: CSASLAGDTQYF

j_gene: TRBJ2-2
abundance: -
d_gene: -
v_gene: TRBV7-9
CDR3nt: TGTGCCAGCAGCTTCCGTACAGGGAACACCGGGGAGCTGTTTTTT
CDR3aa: CASSFRTGNTGELFF

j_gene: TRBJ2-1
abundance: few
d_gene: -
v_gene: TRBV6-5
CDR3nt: TGTGCCAGCAGTTACGCCTCCGGGACCATTCTTAGTCATGAGCAGTTCTTC
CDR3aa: CASSYASGTILSHEQFF

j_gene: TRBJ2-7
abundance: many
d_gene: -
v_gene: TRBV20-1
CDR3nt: TGCAGTGCGGACGGAGGCTCCTACGAGCAGTACTTC
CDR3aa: CSADGGSYEQYF

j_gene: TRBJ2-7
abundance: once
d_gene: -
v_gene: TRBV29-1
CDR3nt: TGCAGCGTTGAAGACACAGGGAAGTTTTACGAGCAGTACTTC
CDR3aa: CSVEDTGKFYEQYF

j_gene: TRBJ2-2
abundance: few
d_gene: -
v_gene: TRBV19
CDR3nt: TGTGCCAGTAGTAAAACCGGAGGCGAGGCCACCGGGGAGCTGTTTTTT
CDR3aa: CASSKTGGEATGELFF

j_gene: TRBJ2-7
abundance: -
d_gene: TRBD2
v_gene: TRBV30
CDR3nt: TGTGCCTGGAGCGAAGCGGGGAGATGGGCCCGCTACGAGCAGTACTTC
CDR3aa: CAWSEAGRWARYEQYF

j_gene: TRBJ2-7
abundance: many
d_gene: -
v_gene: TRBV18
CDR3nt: TGTGCCAGCTCGCGGACGGAACGTTTGAGGGAGCAGTACTTC
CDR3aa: CASSRTERLREQYF

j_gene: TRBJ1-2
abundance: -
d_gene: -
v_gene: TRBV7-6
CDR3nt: TGTTCCAGCAGTTCAAGGGGTGGCTATGGCTACACCTTC
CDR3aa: CSSSSRGGYGYTF

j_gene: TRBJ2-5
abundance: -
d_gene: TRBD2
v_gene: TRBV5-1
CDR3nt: TGCGCCAGCAGCTCGCAACTAGCGGGAGAGGGGGAGACCCAGTACTTC
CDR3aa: CASSSQLAGEGETQYF

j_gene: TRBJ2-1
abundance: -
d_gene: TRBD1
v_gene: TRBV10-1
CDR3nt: TGCGCCAGCAGTGAGGGGGACAGGAGGAACAATGAGCAGTTCTTC
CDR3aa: CASSEGDRRNNEQFF

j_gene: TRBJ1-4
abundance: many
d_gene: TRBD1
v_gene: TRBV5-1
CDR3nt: TGCGCCAGCAGCTTTTCCGGACAGGGGAATGAAAAACTGTTTTTT
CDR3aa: CASSFSGQGNEKLFF

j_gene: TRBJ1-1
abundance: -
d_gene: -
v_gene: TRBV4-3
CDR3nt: TGCGCCAGCAGCCATGGGATGAACACTGAAGCTTTCTTT
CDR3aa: CASSHGMNTEAFF

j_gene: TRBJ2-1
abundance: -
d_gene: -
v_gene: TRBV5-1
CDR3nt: TGCGCCAGCAGCCCGGACGGCTACAATGAGCAGTTCTTC
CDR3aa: CASSPDGYNEQFF

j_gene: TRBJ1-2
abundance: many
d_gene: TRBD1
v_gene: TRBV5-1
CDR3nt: TGCGCCAGCAGCCCCGGGACAGGGGTCTATGGCTACACCTTC
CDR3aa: CASSPGTGVYGYTF

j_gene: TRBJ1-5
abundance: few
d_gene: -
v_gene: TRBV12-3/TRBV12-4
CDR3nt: TGTGCCAGCAGTTTTTCCGCAGGAGGGAGTTCGGGCCAGCCCCAGCATTTT
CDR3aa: CASSFSAGGSSGQPQHF

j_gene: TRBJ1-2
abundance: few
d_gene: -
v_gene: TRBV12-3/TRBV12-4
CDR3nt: TGTGCCAGCAGTTTAGCATCGGGCACTTCTAACTATGGCTACACCTTC
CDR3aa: CASSLASGTSNYGYTF

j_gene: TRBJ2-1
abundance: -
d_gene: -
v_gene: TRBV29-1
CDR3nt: TGCAGCGTTATGAGCCTACCAAGCTCCTACAATGAGCAGTTCTTC
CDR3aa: CSVMSLPSSYNEQFF

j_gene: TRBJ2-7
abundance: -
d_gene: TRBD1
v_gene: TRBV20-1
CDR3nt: TGCAGTGCTGCCCAGACAGGGAACTACGAGCAGTACTTC
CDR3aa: CSAAQTGNYEQYF

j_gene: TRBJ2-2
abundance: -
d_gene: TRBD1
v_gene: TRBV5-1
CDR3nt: TGCGCCAGCAGCGCCGGGACAGGCTACTACACCGGGGAGCTGTTTTTT
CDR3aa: CASSAGTGYYTGELFF

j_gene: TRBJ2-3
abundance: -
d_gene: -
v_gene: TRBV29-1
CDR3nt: TGCAGCGTTGAACATTCGCGTAATACGCAGTATTTT
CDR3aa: CSVEHSRNTQYF

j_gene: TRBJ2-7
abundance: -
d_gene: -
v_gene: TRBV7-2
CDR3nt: TGTGCCAGCAGCTTAGACAGGGTCTACTACGAGCAGTACTTC
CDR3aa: CASSLDRVYYEQYF

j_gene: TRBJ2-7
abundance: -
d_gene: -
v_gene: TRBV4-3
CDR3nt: TGCGCCAGCAGCCAAGAGTTCACAGTGGGCTACGAGCAGTACTTC
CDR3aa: CASSQEFTVGYEQYF

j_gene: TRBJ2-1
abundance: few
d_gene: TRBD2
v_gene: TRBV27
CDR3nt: TGTGCCAGCAGTAGATTTCTAGCGGGAGTTGGCCCCCACCTTGAGCAGTTCTTC
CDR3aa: CASSRFLAGVGPHLEQFF

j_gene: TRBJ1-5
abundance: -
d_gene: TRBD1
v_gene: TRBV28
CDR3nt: TGTGCCAGCAGATCCGGGACAGGGGTTAATCAGCCCCAGCATTTT
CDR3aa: CASRSGTGVNQPQHF

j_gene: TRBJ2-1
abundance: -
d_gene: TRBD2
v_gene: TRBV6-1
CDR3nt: TGTGCCAGCAGTCCCTGGCGGGAGGGACGTACCAATGAGCAGTTCTTC
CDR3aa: CASSPWREGRTNEQFF

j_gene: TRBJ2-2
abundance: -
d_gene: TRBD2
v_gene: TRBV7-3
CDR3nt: TGTGCCAGCAGCTCCACTAGCGGGGGGGGCGGGGAGCTGTTTTTT
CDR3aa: CASSSTSGGGGELFF

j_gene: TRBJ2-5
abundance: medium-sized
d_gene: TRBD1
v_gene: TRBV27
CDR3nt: TGTGCCAGCAGTTTTTGGGACAGGAATGGGGAGACCCAGTACTTC
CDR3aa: CASSFWDRNGETQYF

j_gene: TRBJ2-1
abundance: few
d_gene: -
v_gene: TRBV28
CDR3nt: TGTGCCAGCAGTCTAGGGTCCTGGGGATTTGAGCAGTTCTTC
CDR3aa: CASSLGSWGFEQFF

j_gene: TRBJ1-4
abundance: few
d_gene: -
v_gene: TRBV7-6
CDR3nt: TGTGCCAGCAGCTTGGGGGACGGCCTCAATGAAAAACTGTTTTTT
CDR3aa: CASSLGDGLNEKLFF

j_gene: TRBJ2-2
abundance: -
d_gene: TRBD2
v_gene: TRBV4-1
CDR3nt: TGCGCCAGCAGCCAAGATCGGCGGGGGGCATACACCGGGGAGCTGTTTTTT
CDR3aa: CASSQDRRGAYTGELFF

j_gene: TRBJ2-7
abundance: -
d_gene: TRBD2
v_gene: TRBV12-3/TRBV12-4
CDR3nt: TGTGCCAGCAGTTCTTTAGCGGGAGTGTGGGAGCAGTACTTC
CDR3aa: CASSSLAGVWEQYF

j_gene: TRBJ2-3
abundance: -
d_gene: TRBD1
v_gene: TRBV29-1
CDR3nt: TGCAGCGTTGATGAGCCGGACAGGTCGTTTGCAGATACGCAGTATTTT
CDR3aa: CSVDEPDRSFADTQYF

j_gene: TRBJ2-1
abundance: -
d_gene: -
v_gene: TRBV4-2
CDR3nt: TGTGCCAGCAGCCAACGTGATGCCCAACCCTACAATGAGCAGTTCTTC
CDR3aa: CASSQRDAQPYNEQFF

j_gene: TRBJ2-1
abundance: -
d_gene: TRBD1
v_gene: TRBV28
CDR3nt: TGTGCCAGCGGAACAGGGGGCAATGAGCAGTTCTTC
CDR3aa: CASGTGGNEQFF

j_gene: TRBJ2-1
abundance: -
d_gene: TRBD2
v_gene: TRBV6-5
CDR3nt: TGTGCCAGCAGTTCAACAGCGGGAACGAACAGGAATGAGCAGTTCTTC
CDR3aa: CASSSTAGTNRNEQFF